These 10 T cell receptor beta chains were all obtained from the same sample, sequenced in a study of immune heterogeneity within non-small cell lung tumors. Multiplex PCR amplified the TCR beta CDR3 region. Its first round ran for around 10 cycles with 32 V and 13 J primers. TCRdb reanalysed the multiplex PCR reads using MiXCR and keeps one entry per CDR3 protein. The sample lists 20,000 to 25,000 distinct CDR3 sequences, 25% to 35% occurring once. As template, the study used bulk tumor genomic DNA at about 540 ng per sample. Several biopsies per primary tumor were taken during surgery, spaced as far apart as possible. Enrolled individuals presented with untreated, newly diagnosed non-small cell lung cancer and received curative surgery. Sequenced input: lung tumor tissue. The receptor set was obtained from a man aged 35 to 55 with non-small cell lung cancer.

The rearrangement joins TRBV27 to TRBJ1-2; 9 bases agree with TRBD1. The V gene end was trimmed by 5 bases and the J gene end by 10 bases; junction bases not matched to a gene: 17. The CDR3 loop spans 16 amino acids. Looked up from germline, CDR1 is MNHEY and CDR2 is SMNVEV (reference sequence). This CDR3 reads CASSPYYRGRCHDYTF. CDR3 DNA: TGTGCCAGCAGTCCATATTACAGGGGGCGTTGTCATGACTACACCTTC.

The sample holds a few counts of this clonotype. This chain joins TRBV15 and TRBJ1-4, with D hard to call. Trimming shortened V by 5 bases and J by 2 bases, and 15 bases separated the two germline ends. Germline V gene sequence: CDR1 LNHNV, CDR2 YYDKDF (reference sequence). CDR3 length equals 16 residues. The CDR3 region is CATSQKPRATNEKLFF. The CDR3, as DNA: TGTGCCACCAGCCAAAAGCCCAGAGCTACTAATGAAAAACTGTTTTTT.

This clonotype counts as medium-sized (0.01 to 0.1%). This chain links TRBV6-1 with TRBJ2-7, with 7 bases fitting TRBD1. The junction had 5 bases not matched to a gene; V was cut back by 6 bases and J by 0 bases. Germline CDR1 MNHNS, CDR2 SASEGT. The CDR3 is 14 residues long. The CDR3 loop is CASSDGTASYEQYF. CDR3 bases: TGTGCCAGCAGCGATGGGACAGCCTCCTACGAGCAGTACTTC.

This clonotype was picked up many times. The CDR3 spells CASSLSGILDTEAFF. CDR3 sequence (DNA): TGTGCCAGCAGTTTATCAGGGATCCTGGACACTGAAGCTTTCTTT. V is TRBV27 and J is TRBJ1-1; D gene unclear. V gave up 0 bases and J gave up 3 bases, with 11 bases separating them. Germline V gene sequence: CDR1 MNHEY, CDR2 SMNVEV (reference sequence). The CDR3 covers 15 residues.

This clonotype was detected many times. V usage is TRBV5-1 and J usage is TRBJ2-7; D perhaps matches TRBD2 (6 bases). This CDR3 has 11 amino acids. V lost 7 bases and J lost 6, with 11 bases in between. The germline V gene has CDR1 SGHRS and CDR2 YFSETQ. CDR3 bases: TGCGCCAGCTCCAACGGGGGCGAGCAGTACTTC. Protein: CASSNGGEQYF.

This clonotype has more than one count but fewer than ten. The chain is built from TRBV11-3 and TRBJ2-1; no reliable D call. The CDR3 is 12 residues long. The germline V gene encodes CDR1 SGHNT and CDR2 YENEEA. Trimming took 0 bases from V and 9 from J, leaving 6 bases between them. DNA for the CDR3: TGTGCCAGCAGCTTAGATGTGAGTGAGCAGTTCTTC. It yields the protein CASSLDVSEQFF.

This clonotype is medium-sized (0.01 to 0.1%). The rearrangement uses TRBV11-1 and TRBJ2-7; D is perhaps TRBD1 (6 bases). The CDR3 contains 14 residues. Germline CDR1 reads SGHAT; CDR2 reads FQDESV (reference sequence). V lost 3 bases and J lost 0, with 9 bases in between. The CDR3 reads CASSFQTGSYEQYF. In DNA form, the CDR3 reads TGTGCCAGCAGCTTTCAGACAGGCTCCTACGAGCAGTACTTC.

The chain links TRBV30 to TRBJ2-3; D uncertain. Germline loops: CDR1 GTSNPN, CDR2 SVGIG (reference sequence). The CDR3 contains 14 residues. The DNA of the CDR3 is TGTGCTTTGGGTGCGTCTCAAGGAACAGATACGCAGTATTTT. It codes for CALGASQGTDTQYF.

The chain couples TRBV20-1 to TRBJ1-1, with D possibly matching TRBD1 (5 bases). Trimming pared 8 bases from V and 1 base from J, leaving 17 bases between. The V gene's germline CDR1 is DFQATT and CDR2 SNEGSKA (reference sequence). The CDR3 is 14 amino acids. The DNA for the CDR3 is TGCAGTACCCTGTTTGGGGGGAAGAACACTGAAGCTTTCTTT. This gives the protein CSTLFGGKNTEAFF.

The genes are TRBV4-1 and TRBJ2-7; 10 bases map to TRBD1. This CDR3 contains 15 residues. V lost 1 base to trimming and J lost 3 bases; unmatched junction nucleotides: 3. Per germline, CDR1 MGHRA and CDR2 YSYEKL. CDR3 loop: CASSQGGQGGYEQYF. In nucleotides, the CDR3 is TGCGCCAGCAGCCAAGGAGGACAGGGGGGCTACGAGCAGTACTTC.